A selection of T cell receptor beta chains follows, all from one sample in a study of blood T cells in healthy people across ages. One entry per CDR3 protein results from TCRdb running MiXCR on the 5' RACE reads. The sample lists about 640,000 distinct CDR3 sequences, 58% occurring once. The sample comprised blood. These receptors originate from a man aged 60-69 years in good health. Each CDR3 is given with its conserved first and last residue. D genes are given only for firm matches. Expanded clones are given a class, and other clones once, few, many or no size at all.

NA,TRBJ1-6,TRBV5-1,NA,CASSRTGSNNSPLHF,TGCGCCAGCAGCCGAACAGGGTCGAATAATTCACCCCTCCACTTT
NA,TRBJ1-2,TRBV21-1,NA,CASTGPGQEISTKTDTF,TGTGCCAGCACCGGACCGGGACAGGAGATAAGTACAAAGACCGACACCTTC
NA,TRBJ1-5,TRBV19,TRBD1,CASTGTGGVFQPQHF,TGTGCCAGTACCGGGACAGGGGGCGTTTTTCAGCCCCAGCATTTT
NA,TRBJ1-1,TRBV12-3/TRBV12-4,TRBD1,CASSLRQGAGNTEAFF,TGTGCCAGCAGTTTGAGGCAGGGGGCAGGAAACACTGAAGCTTTCTTT
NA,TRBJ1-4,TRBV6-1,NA,CASSEDGVRGEKLFF,TGTGCCAGCAGTGAAGACGGGGTCAGAGGCGAAAAACTGTTTTTT
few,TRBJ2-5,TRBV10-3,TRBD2,CAISRTSGGQETQYF,TGTGCCATCAGCAGGACTAGCGGGGGGCAAGAGACCCAGTACTTC
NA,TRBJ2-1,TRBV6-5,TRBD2,CASRPPGLAGGEQFF,TGTGCCAGCAGACCTCCGGGACTAGCGGGGGGAGAGCAGTTCTTC
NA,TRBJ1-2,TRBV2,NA,CASSETDKDGGYTF,TGTGCCAGCAGTGAGACGGATAAGGACGGTGGCTACACCTTC
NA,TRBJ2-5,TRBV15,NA,CATSRSIVGRETQYF,TGTGCCACCAGCAGGTCCATCGTGGGTAGGGAGACCCAGTACTTC
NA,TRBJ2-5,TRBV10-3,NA,CANSPRDSQETQYF,TGTGCCAACTCCCCTCGAGACAGCCAAGAGACCCAGTACTTC
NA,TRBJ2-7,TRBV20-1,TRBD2,CSASLVAGGSYEQYF,TGCAGTGCTAGTTTGGTAGCGGGGGGTTCCTACGAGCAGTACTTC
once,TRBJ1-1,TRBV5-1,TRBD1,CASSLERGRGNTEAFF,TGCGCCAGCAGCTTGGAGAGGGGGCGGGGGAACACTGAGGCTTTCTTT
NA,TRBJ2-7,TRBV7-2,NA,CASSLAISGGYEQYF,TGTGCCAGCAGCTTAGCCATCTCTGGGGGTTACGAGCAGTACTTC
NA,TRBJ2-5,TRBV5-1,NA,CASSFEGSKGTQYF,TGCGCCAGCAGCTTCGAGGGGTCCAAAGGGACCCAGTACTTC
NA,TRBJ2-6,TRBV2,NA,CASSDGAGANVLTF,TGTGCCAGCAGTGACGGAGCTGGGGCCAACGTCCTGACTTTC
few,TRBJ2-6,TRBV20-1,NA,CSAPTESGANVLTF,TGCAGTGCTCCGACGGAATCTGGGGCCAACGTCCTGACTTTC
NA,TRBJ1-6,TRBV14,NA,CASRAGYYNSPLHF,TGTGCCAGCCGCGCCGGCTACTATAATTCACCCCTCCACTTT
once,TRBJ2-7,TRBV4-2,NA,CASSQDQGAGVPYEQYF,TGTGCCAGCAGCCAAGATCAGGGAGCGGGTGTGCCCTACGAGCAGTACTTC
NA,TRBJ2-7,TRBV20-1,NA,CSASTPGVHEQYF,TGCAGTGCTAGTACTCCCGGGGTCCACGAGCAGTACTTC
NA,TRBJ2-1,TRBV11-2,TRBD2,CASSSGLAGGFEQFF,TGTGCCAGCAGCTCGGGACTAGCGGGGGGGTTTGAGCAGTTCTTC
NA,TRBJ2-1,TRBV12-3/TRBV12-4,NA,CASSWVYNGQFF,TGTGCCAGCAGTTGGGTATACAATGGGCAGTTCTTC
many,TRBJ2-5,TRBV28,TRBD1,CASRTGGETQYF,TGTGCCAGCAGGACAGGGGGGGAGACCCAGTACTTC
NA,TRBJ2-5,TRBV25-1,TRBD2,CASSAASGGAREQYF,TGTGCCAGCAGTGCCGCTAGCGGGGGGGCAAGGGAGCAGTACTTC
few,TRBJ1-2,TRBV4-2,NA,CASSQDPAWGRHGYTF,TGTGCCAGCAGCCAAGATCCGGCATGGGGGAGGCATGGCTACACCTTC
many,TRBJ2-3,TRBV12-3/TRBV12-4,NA,CASSFGGAADMQYF,TGTGCCAGCAGTTTTGGGGGGGCAGCAGATATGCAGTATTTT
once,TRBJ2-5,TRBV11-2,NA,CASSLILAIGEQYF,TGTGCCAGCAGCTTAATACTAGCAATCGGGGAGCAGTACTTC
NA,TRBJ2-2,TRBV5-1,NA,CASSSQGNTGELFF,TGCGCCAGCAGCTCACAGGGGAACACCGGGGAGCTGTTTTTT
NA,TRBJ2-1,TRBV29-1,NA,CSVGNRESRNEQFF,TGCAGCGTTGGAAACAGGGAGTCTCGCAATGAGCAGTTCTTC
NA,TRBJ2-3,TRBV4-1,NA,CASSQGPGGGGTDTQYF,TGCGCCAGCAGCCAAGGCCCGGGTGGAGGGGGGACAGATACGCAGTATTTT
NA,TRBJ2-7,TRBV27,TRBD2,CASSLETSFPYEQYF,TGTGCCAGCAGTTTAGAGACTAGCTTCCCCTACGAGCAGTACTTC
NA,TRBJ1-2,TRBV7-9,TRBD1,CASSFLGTGQSYGYTF,TGTGCCAGCAGCTTCCTTGGGACAGGCCAATCCTATGGCTACACCTTC
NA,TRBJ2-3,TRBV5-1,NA,CASSLNSGSGTDTQYF,TGCGCCAGCAGCTTGAATAGTGGCAGTGGCACAGATACGCAGTATTTT
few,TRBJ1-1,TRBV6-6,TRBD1,CASSPRSGQGGSEAFF,TGTGCCAGCAGTCCCCGCAGCGGGCAGGGGGGCTCTGAAGCTTTCTTT
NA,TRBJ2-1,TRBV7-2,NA,CASRSRGSVWNEQFF,TGTGCCAGCAGGTCAAGGGGGTCGGTCTGGAATGAGCAGTTCTTC
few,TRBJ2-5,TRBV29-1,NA,CSVAASPGETQYF,TGCAGCGTTGCCGCCAGCCCGGGGGAGACCCAGTACTTC
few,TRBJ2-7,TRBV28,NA,CASCNLRGPYEQYF,TGTGCCAGCTGTAACCTCAGGGGACCCTACGAGCAGTACTTC
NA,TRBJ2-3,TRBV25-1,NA,CASSDSDRQRTDTQYF,TGTGCCAGCAGTGACTCCGACAGGCAACGCACAGATACGCAGTATTTT
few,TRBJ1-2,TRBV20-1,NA,CSAGTSGAEGYTF,TGCAGTGCTGGGACGTCCGGAGCGGAAGGCTACACCTTC
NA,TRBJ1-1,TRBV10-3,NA,CAISDIGDTEAFF,TGTGCCATCAGTGATATAGGGGACACTGAAGCTTTCTTT
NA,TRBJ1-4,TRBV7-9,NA,CASSLEQASEKLFF,TGTGCCAGCAGCTTAGAACAGGCGAGTGAAAAACTGTTTTTT
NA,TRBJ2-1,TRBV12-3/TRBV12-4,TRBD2,CASSPTRGRAGEQFF,TGTGCCAGCAGTCCGACTAGAGGGAGGGCCGGTGAGCAGTTCTTC
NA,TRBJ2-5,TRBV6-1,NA,CASSPLRGIETQYF,TGTGCCAGCAGCCCCTTAAGGGGGATAGAGACCCAGTACTTC
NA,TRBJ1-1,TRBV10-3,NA,CAISESPNTETFF,TGTGCCATCAGTGAGTCGCCCAACACTGAAACTTTCTTT
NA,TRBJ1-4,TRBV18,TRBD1,CASSPLGQGGEKLFF,TGTGCCAGCTCACCACTGGGACAGGGTGGTGAAAAACTGTTTTTT
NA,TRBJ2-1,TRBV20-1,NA,CSASDSGPYNEQFF,TGCAGTGCTAGCGACAGCGGGCCTTACAATGAGCAGTTCTTC
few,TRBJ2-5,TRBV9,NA,CASSGELTRDQETQYF,TGTGCCAGCAGCGGGGAACTCACGCGGGACCAAGAGACCCAGTACTTC
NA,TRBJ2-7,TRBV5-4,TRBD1,CASSSRGSGYEQYF,TGTGCCAGCAGCTCCAGGGGGTCGGGCTACGAGCAGTACTTC
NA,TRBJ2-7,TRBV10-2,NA,CASSDPSAGPYYEQYF,TGCGCCAGCAGTGACCCCTCGGCGGGGCCCTACTACGAGCAGTACTTC
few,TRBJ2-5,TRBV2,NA,CASSEGTAGETQYF,TGTGCCAGCAGTGAGGGGACCGCGGGGGAGACCCAGTACTTC
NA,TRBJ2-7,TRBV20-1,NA,CSARDRLRSSYEQYF,TGCAGTGCTAGAGATCGTCTGAGGAGCTCCTACGAGCAGTACTTC
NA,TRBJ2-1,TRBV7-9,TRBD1,CASSSKEGATIYNEQFF,TGTGCCAGCAGCTCGAAAGAGGGGGCTACTATCTACAATGAGCAGTTCTTC
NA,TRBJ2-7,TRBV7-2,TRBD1,CASSLTGQGIYEQYF,TGTGCCAGCAGCTTGACCGGACAGGGGATTTACGAGCAGTACTTC
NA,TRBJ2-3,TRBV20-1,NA,CSARDSYTDTQYF,TGCAGTGCTAGAGACAGTTACACAGATACGCAGTATTTT
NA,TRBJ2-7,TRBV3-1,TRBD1,CASSGQGCEQYF,TGTGCCAGCAGCGGACAGGGGTGCGAGCAGTACTTC
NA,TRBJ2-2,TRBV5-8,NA,CASSLGDPGTGELFF,TGTGCCAGCAGCTTGGGGGACCCAGGCACCGGGGAGCTGTTTTTT
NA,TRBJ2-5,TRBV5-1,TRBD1,CASSRSPGQGTQYF,TGCGCCAGCAGCCGTTCCCCGGGACAGGGGACCCAGTACTTC
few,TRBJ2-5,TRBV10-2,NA,CASRTDEGVAQYF,TGCGCCAGCAGAACCGACGAGGGGGTTGCGCAGTACTTC
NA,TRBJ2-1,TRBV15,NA,CATSFRLARVNEQFF,TGTGCCACCAGCTTCCGGCTAGCGAGGGTCAATGAGCAGTTCTTC
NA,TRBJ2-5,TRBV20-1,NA,CSATRAGGNLKYF,TGCAGTGCCACCCGGGCCGGAGGAAATTTGAAGTACTTC
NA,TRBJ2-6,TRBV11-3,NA,CASSPGFSGANVPTF,TGTGCCAGCAGCCCCGGATTTTCTGGGGCCAACGTCCCGACTTTC